The clone carrying this T cell receptor (beta chain) was seen just once. The antigen is undetermined. V lost 4 bases and J 8 bases, leaving 13 bases between the germline ends. Germline V gene sequence: CDR1 SGHNT, CDR2 YYREEE (reference sequence). This CDR3 spans 13 amino acids. The sample is drawn from a study of T cell responses to AZD1222 COVID-19 vaccine. The repertoire was sequenced with immunoSEQ multiplex PCR; TCRdb's copy has only in-frame clones and lacks some. The sample includes 70,000 to 100,000 clones, around nine tenths of them seen just once. Findings and limits, study-wide: It should be noted that donors were predominantly white British and more often female, and clonal diversity was possibly underestimated. Two AZD1222 doses significantly raised spike-specific TCR breadth and depth over controls.

This TCR was sampled from an adult who received the AZD1222 COVID-19 vaccine. Sequencing used peripheral blood, obtained 28 days after the second AZD1222 dose. This chain links TRBV5-4 with TRBJ2-1, with D perhaps TRBD1 or TRBD2 (6 bases each). DNA for the CDR3: TGTGCCAGCAGCATGGGGGGCCGAGATGAGCAGTTCTTC. Protein: CASSMGGRDEQFF.